The 14 T cell receptor beta chains below come from one sample, sequenced in a study of blood T cell repertoires in COVID-19. The assay was immunoSEQ multiplex PCR, and TCRdb's table has in-frame clones only and misses some. The table records approximately 180,000 clones, roughly 88% of them present only once. The source material was peripheral blood. All receptors derive from a woman older than 75 with acute or convalescent COVID-19.

V usage is TRBV3-1 (or the pseudogene TRBV3-2) and J usage is TRBJ2-4; D possibly corresponds to TRBD2 (7 bases). Trimming stripped 0 bases from V and 8 bases from J, with 8 bases between. Germline assignment: CDR1 LGHDT and CDR2 YNNKEL (reference sequence). The CDR3 loop spans 13 amino acids. The DNA of the CDR3 is TGTGCCAGCAGCCAAGAAGGGGGGGACATTCAGTACTTC. It is translated as CASSQEGGDIQYF.

The gene calls are TRBV3-1 (or the pseudogene TRBV3-2) and TRBJ1-4, with 9 bases aligning to TRBD1. The CDR3 is 16 amino acids. Trimming removed 4 bases from V and 8 bases from J; junction bases left unmatched: 11. Germline V gene lookup returns CDR1 LGHDT and CDR2 YNNKEL (reference sequence). This CDR3 reads CASSPLDGQGWEKLFF. In DNA, the CDR3 is TGTGCCAGCAGCCCCTTAGACGGACAGGGGTGGGAAAAACTGTTTTTT.

This clone has just a few counts. The chain couples TRBV5-6 to TRBJ1-1, with 7 bases lining up with TRBD1. Per germline, CDR1 SGHDT and CDR2 YYEEEE. Losses at the gene ends were 3 bases for V and 0 bases for J; bases not matched to a gene: 14. The CDR3 is 18 amino acids. CDR3 region: CASSYPGQLGFMNTEAFF. The DNA of the CDR3 is TGTGCCAGCAGCTACCCGGGACAGCTCGGCTTCATGAACACTGAAGCTTTCTTT.

This clone was seen only once. The chain carries TRBV5-1 and TRBJ1-2; TRBD1 agrees at 10 bases. Germline trimming cut 4 bases from V and 7 bases from J; bases unmatched to any gene: 7. This CDR3 spans 14 amino acids. CDR1 is SGHRS, CDR2 YFSETQ, per germline. The CDR3 nucleotides read TGCGCCAGCAGCCTAGGACAGGGGGAGGGTGGCTACACCTTC. It is translated as CASSLGQGEGGYTF.

The gene calls are TRBV30 and TRBJ1-5; possible D gene TRBD1, 5 bases. Trimming shortened V by 4 bases and J by 2 bases, and 12 bases separated the two germline ends. The CDR3 totals 14 residues. In germline, CDR1 is GTSNPN, CDR2 SVGIG (reference sequence). Written as DNA, the CDR3 is TGTGCCTGGAAAGGGGTGGGTGGCAATCAGCCCCAGCATTTT. Translation gives CAWKGVGGNQPQHF.

This sequence joins TRBV5-8 and TRBJ1-1; D not certain. Per the germline V gene, CDR1 is SGHTS and CDR2 is YDEGEE. The CDR3 length is 15 residues. Trimming pared 0 bases from V and 2 bases from J, leaving 11 bases between. The CDR3 nucleotides read TGTGCCAGCAGCTTGGACGGCAGGCCCAACACTGAAGCTTTCTTT. Translated: CASSLDGRPNTEAFF.

This chain uses TRBV11-2 with TRBJ2-6; D call uncertain. Trimming removed 2 bases at V and 7 bases at J, with 6 bases between. The CDR3 has 13 amino acids. Germline CDR1 is SGHAT and CDR2 is FQNNGV. The CDR3 region is CASSLNTANVLTF. The CDR3 nucleotides read TGTGCCAGCAGCTTAAACACAGCCAACGTCCTGACTTTC.

The rearrangement joins TRBV10-3 to TRBJ2-2; 11 bases match TRBD2. CDR1 is ENHRY, CDR2 SYGVKD, per germline. The length of the CDR3 is 17 residues. Trimming at V came to 10 bases and at J to 6 bases, leaving 16 bases not matched to a gene. CDR3 nucleotide sequence: TGTGCCACCCGCGCACAACAGGGGACTAGCGGTGCCGGGGAGCTGTTTTTT. Residues: CATRAQQGTSGAGELFF.

The chain has TRBV30 and TRBJ1-3, with D unclear. Germline V gene sequence: CDR1 GTSNPN, CDR2 SVGIG (reference sequence). V lost 0 bases and J 1 base, leaving 13 bases between the germline ends. CDR3 size: 16 residues. The CDR3 coding sequence is TGTGCCTGGAGTGTTGATCCGACTGATTCTGGAAACACCATATATTTT. This codes for CAWSVDPTDSGNTIYF.

This clone was seen only a few times. The chain couples TRBV5-1 to TRBJ2-7, with 9 bases matching TRBD1. The CDR3 has 15 amino acids. Germline V lookup: CDR1 SGHRS, CDR2 YFSETQ. Trimming removed 0 bases from V and 3 bases from J; junction bases left unmatched: 4. The CDR3 sequence: CASSLGTGDFYEQYF. CDR3 DNA: TGCGCCAGCAGCTTGGGGACAGGGGATTTCTACGAGCAGTACTTC.

This clone was counted only a few times. This chain links TRBV6-2 or TRBV6-3 with TRBJ2-2; 8 bases are a match to TRBD1. Trimming removed 5 bases from V and 4 bases from J; junction bases left unmatched: 12. Per the germline V gene, CDR1 is MNHEY and CDR2 is SVGEGT. This CDR3 is 17 amino acids long. In DNA, the CDR3 is TGTGCCAGCAGTCCCCCCGGGTCCAGGGGGCGCACCGGGGAGCTGTTTTTT. This encodes CASSPPGSRGRTGELFF.

V usage is TRBV6-2 or TRBV6-3 and J usage is TRBJ1-5; 7 positions agree with TRBD1. Trimming cost V 4 bases and J 7 bases; bases outside gene matches: 7. The CDR3 has 14 amino acids. Per the germline V gene, CDR1 is MNHEY and CDR2 is SVGEGT. CDR3 DNA sequence: TGTGCCAGCAGTTCGACAGGGAGAGGGCAGCCCCAGCATTTT. It specifies CASSSTGRGQPQHF.

The V call is TRBV27, the J call TRBJ1-1, with D perhaps TRBD1 (6 bases). The length of the CDR3 is 15 residues. Germline values: CDR1 MNHEY, CDR2 SMNVEV (reference sequence). V was cut by 4 bases and J by 1 base, with 13 bases left in between. CDR3 sequence: CASSWTGGANTEAFF. CDR3 coding DNA: TGTGCCAGCAGTTGGACCGGGGGGGCGAACACTGAAGCTTTCTTT.

This chain links TRBV6-1 with TRBJ1-2, with D possibly TRBD1 on 6 matching bases. The CDR3 runs 16 residues. CDR1 and CDR2 from the germline V gene are MNHNS and SASEGT. Deletions cut 4 bases from V and 0 bases from J, with 15 bases between. CDR3 protein: CASSGRWGQANYGYTF. Written as DNA, the CDR3 is TGTGCCAGCAGTGGACGTTGGGGACAAGCTAACTATGGCTACACCTTC.